This T cell receptor (beta chain) appears in the sequencing data of a study of metastatic and nonmetastatic thyroid tumors. Ahead of thyroid surgery, no patient had received treatment of any kind. V shed 5 bases and J shed 9 bases, with 23 bases lying between them. CDR3 length: 15 amino acids. This clone appeared many times. TCRdb re-called the PCR reads with MiXCR. Of 30,000 to 35,000 clones in the sample, roughly 15% were seen once. Sample: blood. This clonotype originated in a female donor with papillary thyroid cancer or a benign thyroid nodule (not recorded which). Some clones in this sample may be carry-over from other donors' samples. The V and J genes are TRBV12-3 or TRBV12-4 and TRBJ2-7, with D possibly being TRBD1 (6 bases). The CDR3 DNA sequence: TGTGCCAGCAGTGCCTTCAGGGGACCCTACGGTGGGCAGTACTTC. It specifies CASSAFRGPYGGQYF.